These T cell receptor beta chains were read from a single sample in a study of T cell responses to AZD1222 COVID-19 vaccine. Assay: immunoSEQ multiplex PCR; the TCRdb copy retains only in-frame clones and omits some. The repertoire holds more than 250,000 clones, with 85% to 95% as singletons. The specimen comprised peripheral blood, sampled on day 0 of AZD1222 vaccination. The receptors here all came from an adult in good health. Each CDR3 is given with its conserved first and last residue. The D gene is left open where the match is weak. Clone size appears in some rows only: once, few, many, or a class for an expanded clone.

clone_size: NA
v_call: TRBV19
j_call: TRBJ2-5
d_call: NA
cdr3_aa: CASSTSQGRETQYF
cdr3_nt: TGTGCCAGTAGTACCAGCCAGGGGAGAGAGACCCAGTACTTC

clone_size: NA
v_call: TRBV15
j_call: TRBJ1-1
d_call: TRBD1
cdr3_aa: CASQKTGGTEAFF
cdr3_nt: TGTGCCTCACAGAAAACAGGGGGCACTGAAGCTTTCTTT

clone_size: NA
v_call: TRBV28
j_call: TRBJ2-7
d_call: NA
cdr3_aa: CASSAPIVAQYF
cdr3_nt: TGTGCCAGCAGTGCGCCCATAGTAGCGCAGTACTTC

clone_size: NA
v_call: TRBV19
j_call: TRBJ1-6
d_call: TRBD1
cdr3_aa: CASSFRQGYNSPLHF
cdr3_nt: TGTGCCAGTAGTTTCCGACAGGGTTATAATTCACCCCTCCACTTT

clone_size: NA
v_call: TRBV19
j_call: TRBJ2-7
d_call: NA
cdr3_aa: CASSISARASYEQYF
cdr3_nt: TGTGCCAGTAGTATATCGGCCAGGGCTTCCTACGAGCAGTACTTC

clone_size: NA
v_call: TRBV2
j_call: TRBJ2-7
d_call: TRBD1
cdr3_aa: CASRQGASYEQYF
cdr3_nt: TGTGCCAGTAGACAGGGGGCCTCCTACGAGCAGTACTTC

clone_size: few
v_call: TRBV30
j_call: TRBJ1-1
d_call: TRBD1
cdr3_aa: CAWTRGLREAFF
cdr3_nt: TGTGCCTGGACCAGGGGGCTCAGGGAAGCTTTCTTT

clone_size: NA
v_call: TRBV5-4
j_call: TRBJ1-2
d_call: TRBD1
cdr3_aa: CASSTPGQGLAGYTF
cdr3_nt: TGTGCCAGCAGCACCCCGGGACAGGGATTAGCTGGCTACACCTTC

clone_size: NA
v_call: TRBV20-1
j_call: TRBJ1-1
d_call: NA
cdr3_aa: CSAGRYTEAFF
cdr3_nt: TGCAGTGCTGGTAGATACACTGAAGCTTTCTTT

clone_size: NA
v_call: TRBV28
j_call: TRBJ2-7
d_call: TRBD2
cdr3_aa: CASSSFGGGQDEQYF
cdr3_nt: TGTGCCAGCAGCTCCTTCGGGGGGGGGCAAGACGAGCAGTACTTC

clone_size: NA
v_call: TRBV2
j_call: TRBJ1-1
d_call: NA
cdr3_aa: CASGERPAFF
cdr3_nt: TGTGCCAGCGGCGAGAGGCCTGCTTTCTTT

clone_size: NA
v_call: TRBV6-5
j_call: TRBJ1-2
d_call: NA
cdr3_aa: CASSYGGAPIYTF
cdr3_nt: TGTGCCAGCAGTTACGGCGGGGCCCCGATATACACCTTC

clone_size: NA
v_call: TRBV6-5
j_call: TRBJ1-2
d_call: NA
cdr3_aa: CASSPRTDGYTF
cdr3_nt: TGTGCCAGCAGCCCCCGGACGGATGGCTACACCTTC

clone_size: NA
v_call: TRBV19
j_call: TRBJ1-5
d_call: NA
cdr3_aa: CASSPTPNQPQHF
cdr3_nt: TGTGCCAGTAGCCCCACACCTAATCAGCCCCAGCATTTT